This T cell receptor beta chain appears in the sequencing data of a study of shared clonotypes between healthy human individuals. This clone has only one observation. Sequencing was performed with immunoSEQ multiplex PCR; in TCRdb, only in-frame clones are kept and a portion is missing. The data show 500,000 to 650,000 clones, roughly 79% seen once. V dropped 5 bases and J dropped 3 bases, with 12 bases sitting between them. The CDR3 has 14 amino acids. Germline assignment: CDR1 SGHVS and CDR2 FNYEAQ. This receptor was obtained from a woman aged 40 to 50 in good health. Some clones in this sample may be carry-over from other donors' samples. The rearrangement links TRBV7-6 to TRBJ2-3; unclear D gene. Sequenced input: PBMCs. This CDR3 reads CASSQQIGTDTQYF. DNA for the CDR3: TGTGCCAGCAGCCAACAAATAGGGACAGATACGCAGTATTTT.